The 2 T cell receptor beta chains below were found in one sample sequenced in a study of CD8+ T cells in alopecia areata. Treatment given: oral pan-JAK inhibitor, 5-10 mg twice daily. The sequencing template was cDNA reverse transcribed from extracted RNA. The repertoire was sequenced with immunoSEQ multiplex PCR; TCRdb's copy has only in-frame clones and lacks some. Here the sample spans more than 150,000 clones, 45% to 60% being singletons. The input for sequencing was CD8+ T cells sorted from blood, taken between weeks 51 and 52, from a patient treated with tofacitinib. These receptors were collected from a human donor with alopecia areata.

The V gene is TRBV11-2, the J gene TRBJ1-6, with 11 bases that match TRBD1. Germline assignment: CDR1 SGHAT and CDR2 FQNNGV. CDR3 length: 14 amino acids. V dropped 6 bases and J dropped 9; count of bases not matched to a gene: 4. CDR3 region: CASSDGTGGSPLHF. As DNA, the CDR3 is TGTGCCAGCAGTGACGGGACAGGGGGTTCACCCCTCCACTTT.

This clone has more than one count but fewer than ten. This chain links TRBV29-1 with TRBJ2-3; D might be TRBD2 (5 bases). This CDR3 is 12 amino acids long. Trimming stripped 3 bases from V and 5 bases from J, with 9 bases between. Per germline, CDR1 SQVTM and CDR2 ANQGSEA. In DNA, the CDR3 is TGCAGCGTTGACTCCGGGATAGATACGCAGTATTTT. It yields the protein CSVDSGIDTQYF.